This T cell receptor beta chain was found in a study of T cell responses to AZD1222 COVID-19 vaccine (dated by TCRdb to the early 2020s). About the study as a whole: AZD1222 recipients with second doses at about 4 weeks or about 12 weeks were pooled, because spike-specific TCR depth and breadth did not differ between schedules. TCR sequencing covered roughly 230 trial participants: 200 to 220 given two doses of AZD1222 and around 25 given two doses of MenACWY control vaccine. Trial participants were enrolled by age into subgroups of 18-55, 56-69 and 70-plus years, and 148, 28 and 57 TCR-sequenced participants, respectively, were included in these subgroups. Overall study results and their limits: Reportedly, almost half of the unique spike-specific TCRs recognized epitopes lying outside the regions that are mutated in the B.1.351 and B.1.1.7 variants. The vaccine-associated CD4 TCRs covered the entire spike protein, and the dominant responses fell in regions 160-218 and 743-854. Only five or six AZD1222 recipients were SARS-CoV-2 seropositive at baseline, limiting conclusions about previously exposed vaccinees. The 56-69-year group was small, and its depth increase did not reach significance, likely because of low power. Because no day 14 peak-response samples were available, repertoires were characterized only after the peak T cell response. A significant rise in spike-specific TCR breadth and depth was observed after two AZD1222 doses relative to day 0 and relative to MenACWY recipients. Most participants were white British and females outnumbered males, and the authors suggested that clonal diversity may have been underestimated.

The CDR3 regions of human TCRbeta chains were analyzed by immunosequencing. Per the original workflow: Repertoire TCRs were checked for matches against a reference library of SARS-CoV-2-specific TCRs that had been generated using the MIRA antigen-specificity platform. Breadth was defined as the fraction of unique TCRs that were SARS-CoV-2-associated, and depth was defined as the fraction of total T cells that were SARS-CoV-2-associated. Using the MIRA data, each spike-specific TCR was mapped to the spike region that the TCR reacts to and placed in a CD4 or CD8 class. Log10-transformed breadth and depth values were compared by one-way ANOVA with Sidak's multiple comparisons tests. The clones in this table, taken by TCRdb from immuneACCESS, are in-frame only. Not every clone is retained; where verified, under half of the shortfall comes from an unresolved V gene, and the cause of the rest is unknown. The V and J calls and clone size were taken over from that table, and D and trimming were inferred from the DNA. This sample holds nearly 110,000 clones; 91% were observed only once. About 20% of the sample belongs to the ten largest clones.

Concerning this clone: Its antigen specificity is not known. No per-base quality is available; no much larger clone lies one base away.

The label giving this sample's time point can be read as: baseline before first vaccination. Vaccinee samples came from UK trials COV001 and COV002, including a single-blind randomized controlled phase 2/3 trial of AZD1222 (ChAdOx1 nCoV-19) in healthy adults. For TCRbeta chain sequencing, PBMC samples were collected from trial participants at day 0 and at day 28 after the second dose. The starting material was peripheral blood, obtained on day 0 of AZD1222 vaccination. The TCR sequence derives from an adult in good health.

The nucleotide sequence is TGTGCCTGGAGGATAGACAGGGGCTATAATTCACCCCTCCACTTT. Its product reads: CAWRIDRGYNSPLHF. This chain joins TRBV30 to TRBJ1-6, and TRBD1 aligns with 8 junction nucleotides. From a lookup of the germline V gene (reference sequence), CDR1 and CDR2 are GTSNPN and SVGIG. From the cysteine up to the phenylalanine, the CDR3 has a length of 15 residues. The kept DNA is CDR3 alone, 45 bases in frame from the first base. For this chain, trimming is 3 bases at the V end and 3 bases at the J end, and the number of junction bases without a gene match is 4.